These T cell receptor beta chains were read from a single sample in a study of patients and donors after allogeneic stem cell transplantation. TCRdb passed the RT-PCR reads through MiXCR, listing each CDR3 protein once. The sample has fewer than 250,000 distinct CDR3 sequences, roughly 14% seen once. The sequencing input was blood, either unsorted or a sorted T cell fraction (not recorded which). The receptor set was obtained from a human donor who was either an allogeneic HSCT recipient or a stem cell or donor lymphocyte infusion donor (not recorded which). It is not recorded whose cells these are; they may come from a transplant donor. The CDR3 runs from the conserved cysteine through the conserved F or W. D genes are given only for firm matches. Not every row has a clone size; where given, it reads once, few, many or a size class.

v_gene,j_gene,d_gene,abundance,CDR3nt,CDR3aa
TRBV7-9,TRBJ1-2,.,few,TGTGCCAGCAGCTTAGAGAGTCTAGGAGGACGAGGCTACACCTTC,CASSLESLGGRGYTF
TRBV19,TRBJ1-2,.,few,TGTGCCAGTATAACAGGGACGGGGGGCTACACCTTC,CASITGTGGYTF
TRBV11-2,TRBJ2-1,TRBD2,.,TGTGCCAGCAGCCCAGCCCCCGGGAGGGCCCATGAGCAGTTCTTC,CASSPAPGRAHEQFF
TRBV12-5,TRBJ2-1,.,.,TGTGCTAGTGGTCCTCCTAGCGCTAATGAGCAGTTCTTC,CASGPPSANEQFF
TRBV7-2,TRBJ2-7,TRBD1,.,TGTGCCAGCAGCCGTATCCCGGGACAGGGTTACGAGCAGTACTTC,CASSRIPGQGYEQYF
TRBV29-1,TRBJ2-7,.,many,TGCAGCGTTGAAAGCAGGGTATATAACGAGCAGTACTTC,CSVESRVYNEQYF
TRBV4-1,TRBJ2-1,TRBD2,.,TGCGCCAGCAGCCAAAGAGCCAATAGCGGGGGGTTTCTCTCGGGCCACAATGAGCAGTTCTTC,CASSQRANSGGFLSGHNEQFF
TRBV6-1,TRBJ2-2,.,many,TGTGCCAGCTCATCCTTAAACACCGGGGAGCTGTTTTTT,CASSSLNTGELFF
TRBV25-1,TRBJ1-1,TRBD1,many,TGTGCCAGCAGTGATGGGACAGGGCCCACTGAAGCTTTCTTT,CASSDGTGPTEAFF
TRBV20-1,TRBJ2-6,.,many,TGCAGTGCTAGGCCGACACACGATCTCTCTGGGGCCAACGTCCTGACTTTC,CSARPTHDLSGANVLTF
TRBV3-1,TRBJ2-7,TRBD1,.,TGTGCCAGCAGCCAGGCCAGGACAGGTTCAAAGTACTTC,CASSQARTGSKYF
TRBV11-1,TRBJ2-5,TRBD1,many,TGTGCCAGCAGCTTAGAGGGGTGGGACAGTTTACCGCAAGAGACCCAGTACTTC,CASSLEGWDSLPQETQYF
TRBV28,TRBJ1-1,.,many,TGTGCCAGCAGTTTGAGTTGGGTGAACACTGAAGCTTTCTTT,CASSLSWVNTEAFF
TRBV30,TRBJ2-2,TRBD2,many,TGTGCCTGGAGCGGGAGGGGGAACACCGGGGAGCTGTTTTTT,CAWSGRGNTGELFF
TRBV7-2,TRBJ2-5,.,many,TGTGCCAGCACTACAGCCTCTAGTGGGGAGACCCAGTACTTC,CASTTASSGETQYF
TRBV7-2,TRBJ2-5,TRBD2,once,TGTGCCAGCAGCGCTCAGCGGGGGAGAGAGACCCAGTACTTC,CASSAQRGRETQYF
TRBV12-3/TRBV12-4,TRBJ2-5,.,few,TGTGCCAGCAGTTTAGCGGCTAGTCCGGGAGAGACCCAGTACTTC,CASSLAASPGETQYF
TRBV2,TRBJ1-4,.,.,TGTGCCAGCAGTGAAGCGGGTGAAAAACTGTTTTTT,CASSEAGEKLFF
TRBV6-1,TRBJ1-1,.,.,TGTGCCAGCAGTGAATCGCGGGCTGAAGCTTTCTTT,CASSESRAEAFF
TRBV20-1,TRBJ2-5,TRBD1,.,TGCAGTGCTACGGACAGGGGGACGGAGACCCAGTACTTC,CSATDRGTETQYF
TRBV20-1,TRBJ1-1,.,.,TGCAGTGCTAGACCCGGCCGGAACACTGAAGCTTTCTTT,CSARPGRNTEAFF
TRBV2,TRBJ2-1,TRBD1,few,TGTGCCAGGCCCTCCGGGACAGGTACCTACAATGAGCAGTTCTTC,CARPSGTGTYNEQFF
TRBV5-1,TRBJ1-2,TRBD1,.,TGCGCCAGCAGCTTGATCACAGGGGGGCTAACCAACTATGGCTACACCTTC,CASSLITGGLTNYGYTF
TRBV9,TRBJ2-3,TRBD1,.,TGTGCCAGCAGCGGGGGCGGGACAGGGGCGCGGGCGAGGACGCAGTATTTT,CASSGGGTGARARTQYF
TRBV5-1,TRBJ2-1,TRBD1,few,TGCGCCAGCAGCACTACCCCGGGACAGGTGGGCCATGAGCAGTTCTTC,CASSTTPGQVGHEQFF
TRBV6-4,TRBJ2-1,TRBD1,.,TGTGCCAGCAGTGTAGGGACAGGGGGAGAAGAGCAGTTCTTC,CASSVGTGGEEQFF
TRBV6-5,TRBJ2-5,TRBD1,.,TGTGCCAGCAGTTCGTCTACCGCCGGACAGGGGTTGGAGACCCAGTACTTC,CASSSSTAGQGLETQYF
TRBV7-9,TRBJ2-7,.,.,TGTGCCAGCAGCCGGATTACAGGTGCCCCCCTCGAGCAGTACTTC,CASSRITGAPLEQYF
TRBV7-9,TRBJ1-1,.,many,TGTGCCAGCAGCTTCGGGAGACAGTTTGAAGCTTTCTTT,CASSFGRQFEAFF
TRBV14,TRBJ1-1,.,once,TGTGCCAGCACCCAAGGGAGGGGGGTCACTGAAGCTTTCTTT,CASTQGRGVTEAFF
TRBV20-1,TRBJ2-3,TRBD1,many,TGCAGTGCCCCCGACAGGGGCCCAGATACGCAGTATTTT,CSAPDRGPDTQYF
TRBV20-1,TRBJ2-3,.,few,TGCAGTGCTCCGGGGGCCCCGAACACAGATACGCAGTATTTT,CSAPGAPNTDTQYF
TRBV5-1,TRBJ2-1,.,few,TGCGCCAGCAGCGGGGGGACTGCCTACAATGAGCAGTTCTTC,CASSGGTAYNEQFF
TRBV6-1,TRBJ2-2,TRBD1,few,TGTGCCAGCAGTGGACAGGGAGTGGGGCCGAACACCGGGGAGCTGTTTTTT,CASSGQGVGPNTGELFF
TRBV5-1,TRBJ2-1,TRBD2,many,TGCGCCAGCAGCCCCAGGGTGGGGGAGGGCTACAATGAGCAGTTCTTC,CASSPRVGEGYNEQFF
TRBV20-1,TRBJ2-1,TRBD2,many,TGCAGTGCTAGGAGGGAGACTAGCGGGGGTTACAATGAGCAGTTCTTC,CSARRETSGGYNEQFF
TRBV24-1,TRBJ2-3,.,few,TGTGCCACCAGTGATCCCCTGGCGGGAAACCCGTTTTTT,CATSDPLAGNPFF
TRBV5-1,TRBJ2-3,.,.,TGCGCCAGCAGCTTGGGGACGGGGGTTGGCACAGATACGCAGTATTTT,CASSLGTGVGTDTQYF
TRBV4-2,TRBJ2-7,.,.,TGTGCCAGCAGCCAAGAAGCGGACAGCTCCTACGAGCAGTACTTC,CASSQEADSSYEQYF
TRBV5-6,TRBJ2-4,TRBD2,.,TGTGCCAGCAGCGGGACTAGCGGTTATAAAAACATTCAGTACTTC,CASSGTSGYKNIQYF
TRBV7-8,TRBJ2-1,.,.,TGTGCCAGCAGCGCCGCACGGGCGGACAATGAGCAGTTCTTC,CASSAARADNEQFF
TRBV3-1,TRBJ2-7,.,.,TGTGCCAGCAGCCAAGGAATAGAAGCCTGGGGGCAGTACTTC,CASSQGIEAWGQYF
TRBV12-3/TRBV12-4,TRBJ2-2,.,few,TGTGCCAGCAGTTTCTTCCAGGGGGGGACCGGGGAGCTGTTTTTT,CASSFFQGGTGELFF
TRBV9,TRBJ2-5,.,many,TGTGCCAGCAGCGCCAAGACTAGTGGGGGATACCAAGAGACCCAGTACTTC,CASSAKTSGGYQETQYF
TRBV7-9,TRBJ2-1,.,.,TGTGCCAGCAGCACAAGCGTACTCCGACAGTTCTTC,CASSTSVLRQFF